This T cell receptor (beta chain) stems from a study of CD8 T cells in ankylosing spondylitis. Trimming shortened V by 6 bases and J by 6 bases, and 12 bases separated the two germline ends. Per germline, CDR1 SNHLY and CDR2 FYNNEI. CDR3 length equals 13 residues. TCRdb processed the 5' RACE reads anew with MiXCR; each CDR3 protein has one entry. This table has 200,000 to 250,000 distinct CDR3 sequences, approximately 16% appearing once. Broader study findings: Seemingly characteristic of ankylosing spondylitis blood was a TCR beta motif consisting of 7 or 8 highly homologous variants.

This clonotype was detected ten times or more. Its antigen is currently unknown. This rearrangement joins TRBV2 to TRBJ2-1; D unresolved. The sequence was collected from a male donor with ankylosing spondylitis. Specimen: blood, either unsorted or a sorted T cell fraction (not recorded which). DNA of the CDR3: TGTGCCAGCAGCGACCCCTCGGCCAATGAGCAGTTCTTC. The encoded protein is CASSDPSANEQFF.